Sequencing of this TCR beta chain was carried out in a study of blood T cell repertoires in COVID-19. The overall study: Collection of acute and convalescent COVID-19 samples took place in the United States, Italy and Spain.

Those enrolled in Seattle joined during active infection and were followed longitudinally afterward. The CDR3 length is 15 residues. Trimming removed 5 bases from V and 1 base from J; junction bases left unmatched: 8. CDR1 SGHNT and CDR2 YYREEE come from the germline V gene (reference sequence). Produced via immunoSEQ multiplex PCR; TCRdb's table is partial and in-frame only. The sample holds roughly 200,000 clones; about 85% are singletons and the top ten take approximately 10%. The chain recombines TRBV5-4 with TRBJ2-7, with 8 bases matching TRBD1. The receptor's source is a woman between 45 and 60 years old with COVID-19, enrolled during active disease. Sequenced input: peripheral blood. The CDR3, as DNA: TGTGCCAGCAGTCTGGCGGGGACAGGTTCCTACGAGCAGTACTTC. Encoded protein: CASSLAGTGSYEQYF.